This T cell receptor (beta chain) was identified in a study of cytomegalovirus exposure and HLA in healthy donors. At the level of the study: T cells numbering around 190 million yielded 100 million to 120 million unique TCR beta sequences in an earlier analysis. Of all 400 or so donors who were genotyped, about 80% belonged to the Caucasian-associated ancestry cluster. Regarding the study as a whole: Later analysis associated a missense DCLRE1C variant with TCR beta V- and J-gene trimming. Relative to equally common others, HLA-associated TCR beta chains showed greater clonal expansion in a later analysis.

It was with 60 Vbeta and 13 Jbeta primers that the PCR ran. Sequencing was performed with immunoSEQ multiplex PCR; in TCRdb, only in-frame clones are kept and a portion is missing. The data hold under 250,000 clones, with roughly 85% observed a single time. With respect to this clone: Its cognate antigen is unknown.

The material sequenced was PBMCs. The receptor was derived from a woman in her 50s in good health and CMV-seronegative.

As DNA, the CDR3 is TGTGCCAGCACCAGGGACAGGGGCAAGGGCACTGAAGCTTTCTTT. This sequence encodes CASTRDRGKGTEAFF. V usage is TRBV6-1 and J usage is TRBJ1-1; 10 bases are shared with TRBD1. This CDR3 region has 15 residues. Germline trimming cut 7 bases from V and 4 bases from J; bases unmatched to any gene: 9. Germline V CDR1 and CDR2: MNHNS, SASEGT.